This T cell receptor (beta chain) was sequenced during a study of response to subunit inactivated influenza vaccine. Study results and caveats: A suggestion made by the authors is that each seasonal influenza vaccination recruits few new T cells.

Germline-derived CDR1 and CDR2 are DFQATT and SNEGSKA (reference sequence). Trimming cost V 6 bases and J 4 bases, with 12 bases left between them. This CDR3 comprises 12 residues. On this clonotype itself: Its antigen is unidentified.

In TCRdb, the RT-PCR reads were re-called with MiXCR into one record per CDR3 protein. The table has hundreds of thousands of distinct CDR3 sequences, more than 15% seen once. This chain joins TRBV20-1 and TRBJ2-5, with TRBD1 as a possible D gene (6 bases). This receptor was identified in a man between 45 and 60 years old who received an inactivated influenza vaccine. Source: PBMCs from blood, taken 12 days after vaccination. The CDR3 sequence is CSAGRQVETQYF. The CDR3 nucleotides read TGCAGTGCAGGTAGACAGGTAGAGACCCAGTACTTC.